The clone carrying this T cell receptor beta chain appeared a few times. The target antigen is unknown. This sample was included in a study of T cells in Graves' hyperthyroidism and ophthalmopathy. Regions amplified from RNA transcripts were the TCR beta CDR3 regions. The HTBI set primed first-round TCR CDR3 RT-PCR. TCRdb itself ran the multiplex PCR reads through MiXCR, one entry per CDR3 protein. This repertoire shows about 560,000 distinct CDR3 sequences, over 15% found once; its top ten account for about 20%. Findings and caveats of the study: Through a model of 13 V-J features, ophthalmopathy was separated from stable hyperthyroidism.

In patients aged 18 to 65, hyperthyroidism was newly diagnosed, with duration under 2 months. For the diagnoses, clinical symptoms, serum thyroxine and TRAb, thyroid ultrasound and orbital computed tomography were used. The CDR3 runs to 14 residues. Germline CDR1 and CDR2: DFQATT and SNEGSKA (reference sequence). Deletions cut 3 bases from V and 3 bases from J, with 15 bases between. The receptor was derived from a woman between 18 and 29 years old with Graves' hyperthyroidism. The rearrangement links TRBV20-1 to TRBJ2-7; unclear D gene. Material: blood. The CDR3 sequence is CSARQARRVYEQYF. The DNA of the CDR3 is TGCAGTGCTAGGCAAGCGAGACGGGTCTACGAGCAGTACTTC.